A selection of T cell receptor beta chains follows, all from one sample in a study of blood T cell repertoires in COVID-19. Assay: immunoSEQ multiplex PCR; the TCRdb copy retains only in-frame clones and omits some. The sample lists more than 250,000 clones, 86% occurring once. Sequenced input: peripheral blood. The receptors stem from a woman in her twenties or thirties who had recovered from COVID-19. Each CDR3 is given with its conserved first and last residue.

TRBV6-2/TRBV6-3,CASSGGGVETQYF
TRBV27,CASSFGGRSEQFF
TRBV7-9,CASSPQGPGYTF
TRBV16,CASSLSFLRARTEAFF
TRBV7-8,CASSLLGQRFLYEQYF
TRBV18,CASSLVGVPYNEQFF
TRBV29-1,CSVELEEETQYF
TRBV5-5,CASSVSPMRQGLYEQYF
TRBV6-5,CASRKTGGLNQPQHF
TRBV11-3,CASSLETGTGESNEQFF
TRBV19,CASSTRTGFVGGYTF
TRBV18,CASSPPGRTGTEAFF
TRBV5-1,CASSSPSGRTDTQYF
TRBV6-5,CASSSGIGAFF
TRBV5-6,CASSPAPGTPNTEAFF
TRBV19,CASSIAENTEAFF
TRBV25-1,CASRRGATDTQYF
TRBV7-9,CASSPAALAEETQYF
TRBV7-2,CASSFTTGTSGSETQYF
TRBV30,CAWRRPGGNEQFF
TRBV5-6,CASSLSQGYQPQHF
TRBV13,CASSLTGGEETEAFF
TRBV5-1,CASSLSRLAGGKDTQYF
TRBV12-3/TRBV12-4,CASSPAGYEQYF
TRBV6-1,CASSESGQTGANVLTF
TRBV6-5,CASLWTGNYEQYF
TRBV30,CAWSDSVYEQYF
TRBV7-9,CASSLGQQGQYF
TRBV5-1,CASSLGQSDTQYF
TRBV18,CASSSRSSYEQYF
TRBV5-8,CASSPLMENIYNSPLHF
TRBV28,CATQRAGGTDTQYF
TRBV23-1,CASSQSSGTDRTMSNQPQHF
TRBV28,CASAEGEYEQYF
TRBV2,CASSEYRGATYEQYF
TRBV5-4,CASSWESGGIYNEQFF
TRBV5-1,CASSLAGTGETQYF
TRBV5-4,CASSSGQNYGYTF
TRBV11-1,CASSDQYEQYF
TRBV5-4,CASSLGLTEAFF
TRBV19,CASSIGGRKNTEAFF
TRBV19,CASSLDRDQPQHF
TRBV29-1,CSAEGSQETQYF
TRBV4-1,CASSGIRVSGNTIYF
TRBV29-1,CSVDLGQGYYGYTF
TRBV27,CASSSRDRGSGYGYTF
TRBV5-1,CASSRTTPPEQYF
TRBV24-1,CATSPLPGTGIREQYF
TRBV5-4,CASSLGASYEQYF
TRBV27,CASSPHVGQAEAFF
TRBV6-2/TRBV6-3,CASSYRGTGPTEAFF
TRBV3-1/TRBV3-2,CASSQVGRLSADTQYF
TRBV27,CASSFTSNQPQHF
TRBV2,CASTPLLGQPQHF
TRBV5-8,CASSQWVEQLFF